The rows below give T cell receptor beta chains drawn from one sample of a study of resident and recirculating memory T cells in vitiligo. The assay was immunoSEQ multiplex PCR, and TCRdb's table has in-frame clones only and misses some. The repertoire consists of tens of thousands of clones, with about nine tenths occurring once and the leading ten covering about 4.9%. The sequencing input was blood. The receptors were gathered from a male donor with vitiligo. The conserved cysteine and the conserved F or W are not part of the CDR3 here.

J gene,V gene,CDR3 protein
TRBJ1-4,TRBV5-3,ARSLGQGSEKLF
TRBJ2-1,TRBV9,ASSSRGAGDLNEQF
TRBJ2-3,TRBV15,ATSTRQVLFGTQY
TRBJ2-1,TRBV6-5,ASSYGGVSYNEQF
TRBJ2-3,TRBV5-4,ASSLIRTDTQY
TRBJ2-7,TRBV5-4,ASSLVQGYEQY
TRBJ2-7,TRBV7-8,ASSILQGYEQY
TRBJ2-7,TRBV21-1,ASSLAGGRYEQY
TRBJ1-5,TRBV27,ASSSAGGRDQPQH
TRBJ2-2,TRBV7-3,ASSQQGGTGELF
TRBJ2-3,TRBV5-4,ASSLELAGGHTQY
TRBJ1-4,TRBV4-1,ASSQGGVNEKLF
TRBJ2-7,TRBV5-6,ASSSTSGPHEQY
TRBJ1-1,TRBV19,ASSQGTYTEAF
TRBJ1-5,TRBV10-3,AISERTGDQPQH
TRBJ1-2,TRBV4-3,ASSSRKEQGTHGYT
TRBJ2-1,TRBV5-1,ASSLIAGPNNEQF
TRBJ2-1,TRBV7-3,ASSYTSGADNEQF
TRBJ2-7,TRBV7-6,ASSKRGRLTNHSYEQY
TRBJ2-1,TRBV10-3,AIRETGPISNEQF
TRBJ1-2,TRBV6-1,ASTGTGYGYT
TRBJ2-2,TRBV7-3,ASSPADRDTGELF
TRBJ2-1,TRBV5-4,ASSRISGTGVYNEQF
TRBJ2-5,TRBV7-9,ASSLVGGEETQY
TRBJ1-5,TRBV10-2,ASSEKWSRAGGHSNQPQH
TRBJ2-7,TRBV5-4,ASSRSLKGAFYEQY
TRBJ1-2,TRBV5-1,ASSQGHNSNYGYT
TRBJ2-4,TRBV15,ATSRDTRQQILQAKNIQY
TRBJ2-5,TRBV6-5,ASSPKRGVWETQY
TRBJ2-7,TRBV4-3,ASSHGQATYEQY
TRBJ1-5,TRBV7-2,ASSFTGHDQPQH
TRBJ2-2,TRBV10-3,AINQNTGELF
TRBJ2-3,TRBV19,ASSIGTPPRQY
TRBJ1-2,TRBV30,AWSVAVRGYT
TRBJ1-4,TRBV5-4,ASSLGQGRGEKLF
TRBJ1-2,TRBV29-1,SVEGRDRAGYT
TRBJ1-1,TRBV6-5,ASRRQGAGTEAF